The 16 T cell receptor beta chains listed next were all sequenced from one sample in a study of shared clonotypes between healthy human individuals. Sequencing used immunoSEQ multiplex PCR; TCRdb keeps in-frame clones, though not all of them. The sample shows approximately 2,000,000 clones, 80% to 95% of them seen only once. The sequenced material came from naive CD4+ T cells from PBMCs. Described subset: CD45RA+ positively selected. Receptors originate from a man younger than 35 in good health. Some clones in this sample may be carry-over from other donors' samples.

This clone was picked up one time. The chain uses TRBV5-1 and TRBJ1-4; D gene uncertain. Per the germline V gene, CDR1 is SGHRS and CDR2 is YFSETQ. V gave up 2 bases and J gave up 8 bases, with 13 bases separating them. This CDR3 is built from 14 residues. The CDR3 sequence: CASSLPDAGEKLFF. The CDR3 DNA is TGCGCCAGCAGCTTACCGGACGCCGGGGAAAAACTGTTTTTT.

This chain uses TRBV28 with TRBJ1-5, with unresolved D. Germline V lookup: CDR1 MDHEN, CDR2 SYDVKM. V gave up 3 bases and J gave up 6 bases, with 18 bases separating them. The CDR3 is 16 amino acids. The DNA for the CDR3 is TGTGCCAGCAGTTTCGGCCGGGTCTTCCTCGGTCAGCCCCAGCATTTT. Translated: CASSFGRVFLGQPQHF.

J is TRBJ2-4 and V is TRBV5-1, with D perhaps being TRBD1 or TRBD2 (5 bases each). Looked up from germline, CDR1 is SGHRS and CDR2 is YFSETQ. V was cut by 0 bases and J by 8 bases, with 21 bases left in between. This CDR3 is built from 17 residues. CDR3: CASSLAGNRGPKDIQYF. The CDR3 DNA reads TGCGCCAGCAGCTTGGCCGGAAACCGGGGACCTAAAGACATTCAGTACTTC. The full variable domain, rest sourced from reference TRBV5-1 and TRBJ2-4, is KAGVTQTPRYLIKTRGQQVTLSCSPISGHRSVSWYQQTPGQGLQFLFEYFSETQRNKGNFPGRFSGRQFSNSRSEMNVSTLELGDSALYLCASSLAGNRGPKDIQYFGAGTRLSVL.

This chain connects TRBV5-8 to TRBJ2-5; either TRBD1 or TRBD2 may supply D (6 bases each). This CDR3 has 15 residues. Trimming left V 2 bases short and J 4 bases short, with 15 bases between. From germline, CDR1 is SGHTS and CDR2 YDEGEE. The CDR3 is CASSFGGLRGETQYF. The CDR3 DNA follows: TGTGCCAGCAGCTTTGGGGGGCTCCGAGGAGAGACCCAGTACTTC.

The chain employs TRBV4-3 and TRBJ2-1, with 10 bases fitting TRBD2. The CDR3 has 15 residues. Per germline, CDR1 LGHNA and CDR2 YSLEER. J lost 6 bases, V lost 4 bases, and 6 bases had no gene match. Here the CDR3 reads CASSRGLAETNEQFF. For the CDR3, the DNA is TGCGCCAGCAGCCGTGGACTAGCGGAAACCAATGAGCAGTTCTTC.

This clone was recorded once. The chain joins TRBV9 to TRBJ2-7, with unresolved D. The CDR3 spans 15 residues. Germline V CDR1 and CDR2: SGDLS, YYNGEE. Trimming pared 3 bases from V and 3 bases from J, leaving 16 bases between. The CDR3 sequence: CASSASARPGYEQYF. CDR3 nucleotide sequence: TGTGCCAGCAGCGCCAGCGCAAGACCAGGCTACGAGCAGTACTTC.

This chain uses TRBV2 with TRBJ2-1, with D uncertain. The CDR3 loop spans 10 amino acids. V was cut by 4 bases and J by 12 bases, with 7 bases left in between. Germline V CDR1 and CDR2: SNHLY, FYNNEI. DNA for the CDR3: TGTGCCAGCAGTGTTCTAGGGCAGTTCTTC. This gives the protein CASSVLGQFF.

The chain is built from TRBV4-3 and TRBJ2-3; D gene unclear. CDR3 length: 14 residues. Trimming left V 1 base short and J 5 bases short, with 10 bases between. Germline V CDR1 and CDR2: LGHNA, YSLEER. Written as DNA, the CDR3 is TGCGCCAGCAGCCAAGTCCTCCAGATAGATACGCAGTATTTT. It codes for CASSQVLQIDTQYF.

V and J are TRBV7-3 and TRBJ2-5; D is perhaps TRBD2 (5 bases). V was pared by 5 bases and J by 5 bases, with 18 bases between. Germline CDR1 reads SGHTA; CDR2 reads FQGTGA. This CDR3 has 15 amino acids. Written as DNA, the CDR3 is TGTGCCAGCAGCCCCGTATATTTAAGGGAGGAGACCCAGTACTTC. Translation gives CASSPVYLREETQYF.

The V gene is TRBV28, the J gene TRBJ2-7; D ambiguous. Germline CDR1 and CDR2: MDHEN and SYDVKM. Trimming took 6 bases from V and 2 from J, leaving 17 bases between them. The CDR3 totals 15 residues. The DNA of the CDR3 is TGTGCCAGCAGCTCATGGGCGCCGGACCCCTACGAGCAGTACTTC. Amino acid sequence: CASSSWAPDPYEQYF.

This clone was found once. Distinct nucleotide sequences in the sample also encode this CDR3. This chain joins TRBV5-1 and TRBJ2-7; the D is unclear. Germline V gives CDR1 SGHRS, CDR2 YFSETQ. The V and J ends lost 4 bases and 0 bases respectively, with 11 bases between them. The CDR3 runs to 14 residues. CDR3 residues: CASSPLPSSYEQYF. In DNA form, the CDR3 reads TGCGCCAGCAGCCCATTACCGAGCTCCTACGAGCAGTACTTC.

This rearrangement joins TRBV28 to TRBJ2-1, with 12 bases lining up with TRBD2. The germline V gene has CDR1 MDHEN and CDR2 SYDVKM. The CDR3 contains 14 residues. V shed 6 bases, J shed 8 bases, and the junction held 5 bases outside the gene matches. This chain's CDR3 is CASSLAGGPDEQFF. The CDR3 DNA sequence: TGTGCCAGCAGCCTAGCGGGAGGGCCGGATGAGCAGTTCTTC.

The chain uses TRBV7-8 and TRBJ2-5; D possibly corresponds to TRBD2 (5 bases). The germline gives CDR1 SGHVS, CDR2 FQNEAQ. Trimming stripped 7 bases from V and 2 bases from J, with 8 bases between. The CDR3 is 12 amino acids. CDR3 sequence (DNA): TGTGCCAGCAATCCGGGGCAAGAGACCCAGTACTTC. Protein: CASNPGQETQYF.

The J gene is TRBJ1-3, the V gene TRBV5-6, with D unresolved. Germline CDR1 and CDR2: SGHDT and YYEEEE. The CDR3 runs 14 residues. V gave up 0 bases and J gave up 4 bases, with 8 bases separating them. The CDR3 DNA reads TGTGCCAGCAGCTTGGCCTTCCCGGGAAACACCATATATTTT. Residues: CASSLAFPGNTIYF.

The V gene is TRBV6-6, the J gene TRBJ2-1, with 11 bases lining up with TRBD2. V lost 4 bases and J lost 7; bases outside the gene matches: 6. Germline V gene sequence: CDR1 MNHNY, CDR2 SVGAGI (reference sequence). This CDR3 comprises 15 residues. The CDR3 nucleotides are TGTGCCAGCAGTTTACTAGCGGGAGATGGAAATGAGCAGTTCTTC. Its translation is CASSLLAGDGNEQFF.

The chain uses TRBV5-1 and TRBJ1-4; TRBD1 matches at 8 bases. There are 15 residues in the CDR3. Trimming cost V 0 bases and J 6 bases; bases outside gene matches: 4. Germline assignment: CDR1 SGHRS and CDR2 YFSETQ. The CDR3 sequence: CASSLGRGPYEKLFF. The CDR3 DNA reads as TGCGCCAGCAGCTTGGGCAGGGGGCCTTATGAAAAACTGTTTTTT.